These 11 T cell receptor beta chains originate from one sample sequenced in a study of cytomegalovirus exposure and HLA in healthy donors. The PCR was carried out with 60 Vbeta primers and 13 Jbeta primers. This table comes from immunoSEQ multiplex PCR, and its TCRdb copy is limited to in-frame clones, with some not included. The table includes some 100,000 clones, approximately 80% detected once. Material: PBMCs. These receptors originate from a middle-aged woman in good health and CMV-seropositive.

This clone was observed a single time. This sequence joins TRBV7-8 and TRBJ1-1, with D maybe TRBD1 (5 bases). The CDR3 spans 14 residues. The V end was cut by 3 bases, the J end by 1 base, with 9 bases between. Germline V gene data show CDR1 as SGHVS and CDR2 as FQNEAQ. In DNA, the CDR3 is TGTGCCAGCAGCTTGACAGACTCGAACACTGAAGCTTTCTTT. This encodes CASSLTDSNTEAFF.

This clone is a singleton in its sample. The rearrangement uses TRBV2 and TRBJ1-6, with TRBD1 matching over 7 bases. Germline V lookup: CDR1 SNHLY, CDR2 FYNNEI. This CDR3 has 14 amino acids. Trimming took 7 bases from V and 9 from J; bases not matched to a gene: 9. The CDR3 sequence is CASTEQGQGSPLHF. The CDR3 DNA sequence: TGTGCCAGCACCGAACAGGGGCAGGGTTCACCCCTCCACTTT. The complete variable domain, with remaining parts taken from reference TRBV2 and TRBJ1-6, reads EPEVTQTPSHQVTQMGQEVILRCVPISNHLYFYWYRQILGQKVEFLVSFYNNEISEKSEIFDDQFSVERPDGSNFTLKIRSTKLEDSAMYFCASTEQGQGSPLHFGNGTRLTVT.

This chain joins TRBV6-6 and TRBJ1-4, with a possible D match to TRBD1 (6 bases). The V gene's germline CDR1 is MNHNY and CDR2 SVGAGI (reference sequence). The CDR3 runs to 15 residues. Deletions cut 6 bases from V and 8 bases from J, with 19 bases between. The CDR3 region is CASSHGQPTGEKLFF. CDR3 bases: TGTGCCAGCAGCCACGGACAGCCCACAGGGGAAAAACTGTTTTTT.

As DNA, the CDR3 is TGCGCCAGCAGCCAAGAACGCAGGGGTGTTCAGCCCCAGCATTTT. It specifies CASSQERRGVQPQHF. V and J are TRBV4-1 and TRBJ1-5; D is possibly TRBD1 (6 bases). Germline V gene data show CDR1 as MGHRA and CDR2 as YSYEKL. Trimming stripped 0 bases from V and 6 bases from J, with 12 bases between. The CDR3 sequence is 15 residues long.

The V call is TRBV5-1, the J call TRBJ1-1; TRBD1 is a possible D gene (6 bases). Germline V gene sequence: CDR1 SGHRS, CDR2 YFSETQ. The germline V and J ends were trimmed by 0 bases and 2 bases, with 11 bases remaining between them. CDR3 length: 15 residues. The CDR3 loop is CASSLALDRNTEAFF. Written as DNA, the CDR3 is TGCGCCAGCAGCTTGGCCCTGGACAGAAACACTGAAGCTTTCTTT.

The chain couples TRBV30 to TRBJ1-3, with D perhaps matching TRBD1 (6 bases). Germline V gene sequence: CDR1 GTSNPN, CDR2 SVGIG (reference sequence). This CDR3 comprises 15 residues. Between the trimmed V and J ends, which lost 2 bases and 0 bases, there was a span of 11 bases. The CDR3 DNA reads as TGTGCCTGGAGTCCGGGACAAACCTCTGGAAACACCATATATTTT. It encodes CAWSPGQTSGNTIYF.

This clone occurred a few times. The rearrangement joins TRBV4-2 to TRBJ1-1; a weak D match, TRBD1 (6 bases). The V gene lost 0 bases and the J gene lost 5 bases, with 16 bases spanning the gap. CDR1 and CDR2 (germline): LGHNA, YNFKEQ. The CDR3 has 16 residues. CDR3 DNA sequence: TGTGCCAGCAGCCAAGAGACCGGGGGGCGAGGGACTGAAGCTTTCTTT. Translated: CASSQETGGRGTEAFF.

This clone has only a few counts. This CDR3 reads CASSFSSTGGNQPQHF. In DNA form, the CDR3 reads TGTGCCAGCAGTTTCTCCTCGACAGGGGGGAACCAGCCCCAGCATTTT. The rearrangement links TRBV6-6 to TRBJ1-5; 9 nucleotides line up with TRBD1. CDR1 MNHNY and CDR2 SVGAGI come from the germline V gene (reference sequence). The V and J ends lost 4 bases and 7 bases, in that order; junction bases with no gene match: 11. This CDR3 has 16 residues.

The chain uses TRBV19 and TRBJ1-2, with D hard to call. This CDR3 is built from 15 residues. V was trimmed by 8 bases and J by 2 bases, leaving 18 bases between them. Germline CDR1 is LNHDA and CDR2 is SQIVND (reference sequence). CDR3 sequence: CASQIQRGVNYGYTF. The CDR3 region has the DNA TGTGCCAGTCAGATACAGCGGGGAGTCAACTATGGCTACACCTTC.

Only a few counts were recorded for this clone. This chain links TRBV30 with TRBJ1-6; TRBD1 is a possible D gene (6 bases). The germline V gene has CDR1 GTSNPN and CDR2 SVGIG (reference sequence). V shed 1 base and J shed 6 bases, with 10 bases lying between them. There are 14 residues in the CDR3. CDR3 DNA sequence: TGTGCCTGGAGTGCCGGACAGTTTAATTCACCCCTCCACTTT. This gives the protein CAWSAGQFNSPLHF.

The chain couples TRBV6-1 to TRBJ1-3, with D uncertain. Trimming took 2 bases from V and 0 from J, leaving 8 bases between them. This CDR3 comprises 15 residues. Per germline, CDR1 MNHNS and CDR2 SASEGT. The CDR3 loop is CASSESVSSGNTIYF. CDR3 DNA sequence: TGTGCCAGCAGTGAAAGCGTGAGCTCTGGAAACACCATATATTTT.